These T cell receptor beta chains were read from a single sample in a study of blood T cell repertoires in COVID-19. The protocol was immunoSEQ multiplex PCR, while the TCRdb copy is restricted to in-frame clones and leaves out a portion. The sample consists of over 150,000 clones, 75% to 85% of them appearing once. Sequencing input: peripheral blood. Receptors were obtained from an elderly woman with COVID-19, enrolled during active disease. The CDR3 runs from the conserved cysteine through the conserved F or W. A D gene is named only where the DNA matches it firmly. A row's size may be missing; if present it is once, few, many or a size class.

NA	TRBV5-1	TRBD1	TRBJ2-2	CASSLQGQPGNTGELFF	TGCGCCAGCAGCTTGCAGGGACAGCCTGGGAACACCGGGGAGCTGTTTTTT
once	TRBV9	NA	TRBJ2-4	CASSADRVGGIQYF	TGTGCCAGCAGCGCTGACAGGGTGGGAGGCATTCAGTACTTC
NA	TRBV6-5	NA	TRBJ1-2	CASSPQNFYGYTF	TGTGCCAGCAGTCCACAGAACTTTTATGGCTACACCTTC
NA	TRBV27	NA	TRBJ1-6	CASSLGQARNSPLHF	TGTGCCAGCAGTTTGGGACAAGCCAGAAATTCACCCCTCCACTTT
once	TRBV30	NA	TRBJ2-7	CAWTYGGSEQYF	TGTGCCTGGACCTACGGGGGAAGCGAGCAGTACTTC
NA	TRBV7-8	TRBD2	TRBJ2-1	CASSLMTSVSYNEQFF	TGTGCCAGCAGCCTGATGACTAGCGTCTCCTACAATGAGCAGTTCTTC
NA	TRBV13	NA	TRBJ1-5	CASSLGAAGRNQPQHF	TGTGCCAGCAGCTTGGGGGCCGCAGGGCGTAATCAGCCCCAGCATTTT
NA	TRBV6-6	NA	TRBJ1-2	CASSYNRDGYTF	TGTGCCAGCAGTTACAACAGGGACGGCTACACCTTC
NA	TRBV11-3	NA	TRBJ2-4	CASSPRVAGNIQYF	TGTGCCAGCAGCCCCCGGGTCGCCGGGAACATTCAGTACTTC
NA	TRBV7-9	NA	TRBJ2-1	CASRTPNRNEQFF	TGTGCTAGCCGGACTCCCAACAGAAATGAGCAGTTCTTC
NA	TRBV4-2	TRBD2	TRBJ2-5	CASSQDGGLAGSGETQYF	TGTGCCAGCAGCCAAGATGGGGGACTAGCGGGATCTGGGGAGACCCAGTACTTC